The 23 T cell receptor beta chains given below trace back to one sample, sequenced in a study of control samples from healthy donors and cancer patients (dated by TCRdb to about 2020). Receptor libraries were prepared by the immunoSEQ multiplex PCR assay. TCRdb holds this immuneACCESS table with in-frame rearrangements only. Some clones are missing; in checked studies, unresolved V genes explain under half, and the rest has no known cause. The sample table shows about 84,000 clones, and approximately 82% are seen once. The leading ten clones occupy around 10% of the sample. Sequencing input: PBMCs. These receptors originate from a man aged 55 to 70 with head and neck cancer.

The V and J genes are TRBV6-1 and TRBJ1-2; 9 bases line up with TRBD1. The CDR3 covers 17 residues. V was pared by 0 bases and J by 11 bases, with 16 bases of the junction left unmatched. Germline V gene lookup returns CDR1 MNHNS and CDR2 SASEGT. The CDR3 region is CASSEARTGVPQRGYTF. In nucleotides, the CDR3 is TGTGCCAGCAGTGAAGCGAGGACAGGGGTGCCTCAAAGAGGATACACCTTC.

The V gene is TRBV5-1, the J gene TRBJ2-3, with 7 positions matching TRBD1. This CDR3 is 14 amino acids long. Trimming removed 6 bases from V and 5 bases from J; junction bases left unmatched: 9. CDR1 is SGHRS and CDR2 is YFSETQ in the germline V gene. The CDR3 sequence is CASTGDRAGDTQYF. Here the CDR3 DNA reads TGCGCCAGCACCGGAGACAGGGCTGGAGATACGCAGTATTTT.

CDR3 DNA: TGCGCCAGCAGCCAAGTTCCAGGGGGGAATTCACCCCTCCACTTT. Amino acid sequence: CASSQVPGGNSPLHF. V gene TRBV4-1 combines with J gene TRBJ1-6; 7 bases align to TRBD1. In germline, CDR1 is MGHRA, CDR2 YSYEKL. The CDR3 extends over 15 amino acids. Germline trimming cut 1 base from V and 7 bases from J; bases unmatched to any gene: 4.

The chain recombines TRBV10-3 with TRBJ2-7; 8 bases line up with TRBD1. V was clipped by 6 bases and J by 5 bases; unmatched bases: 3. Germline lookup yields CDR1 ENHRY and CDR2 SYGVKD. The CDR3 loop spans 12 amino acids. The CDR3 here is CAISPDRDEQYF. Here the CDR3 DNA reads TGTGCCATCAGCCCGGACAGGGACGAGCAGTACTTC.

This chain uses TRBV18 with TRBJ2-5, with D uncertain. V lost 1 base and J 2 bases, leaving 8 bases between the germline ends. This CDR3 comprises 14 residues. Germline CDR1 reads KGHSH; CDR2 reads LQKENI. Written as DNA, the CDR3 is TGTGCCAGCTCACCACGCCAGGATCAAGAGACCCAGTACTTC. The encoded protein is CASSPRQDQETQYF.

The rearrangement joins TRBV11-2 to TRBJ1-1; D might be TRBD1 (5 bases). V was pared by 5 bases and J by 12 bases, with 16 bases between. The CDR3 runs 12 residues. The germline V gene encodes CDR1 SGHAT and CDR2 FQNNGV. DNA of the CDR3: TGTGCCAGCAGCGAGCTTGGGACGATAACTTTCTTT. This translates into CASSELGTITFF.

This clone was picked up a small number of times. This chain connects TRBV19 to TRBJ2-2; D gene uncertain. This CDR3 spans 16 amino acids. Germline V gene data show CDR1 as LNHDA and CDR2 as SQIVND (reference sequence). The germline V and J ends were trimmed by 3 bases and 0 bases, with 11 bases remaining between them. CDR3 nucleotide sequence: TGTGCCAGTAGTATCGTAGGAAGGACGAACACCGGGGAGCTGTTTTTT. Protein: CASSIVGRTNTGELFF.

CDR3 amino acids: CASSRLAVRGNEQFF. The CDR3 DNA reads TGTGCCAGCAGCCGACTAGCGGTAAGGGGTAATGAGCAGTTCTTC. The chain combines TRBV7-9 with TRBJ2-1, with 9 bases fitting TRBD2. The germline V gene encodes CDR1 SEHNR and CDR2 FQNEAQ (reference sequence). V gave up 5 bases and J gave up 7 bases; unmatched junction bases: 9. This CDR3 has 15 residues.

This chain links TRBV25-1 with TRBJ2-7, with 11 bases fitting TRBD2. There are 18 residues in the CDR3. The germline V gene encodes CDR1 MGHDK and CDR2 SYGVNS. V lost 4 bases to trimming and J lost 3 bases; unmatched junction nucleotides: 14. Here the CDR3 reads CASSAHSSASGRNYEQYF. DNA of the CDR3: TGTGCCAGCAGTGCCCACTCCTCCGCTAGCGGGAGGAACTACGAGCAGTACTTC.

The chain recombines TRBV6-2 or TRBV6-3 with TRBJ2-2, with D possibly being TRBD1 (6 bases). This CDR3 comprises 18 residues. V was shortened by 0 bases and J by 1 base, with 15 bases between the two germline ends. The germline CDR1 and CDR2 sequences are MNHEY and SVGEGT. The CDR3 is CASSYSRGRDKNTGELFF. The CDR3 bases are TGTGCCAGCAGTTACTCACGGGGACGGGACAAGAACACCGGGGAGCTGTTTTTT.

The chain has TRBV11-2 and TRBJ2-5, with 7 bases that match TRBD1. J gave up 1 base and V 6 bases, and 5 bases lay outside the gene matches. The CDR3 runs to 14 residues. Germline loops: CDR1 SGHAT, CDR2 FQNNGV. The CDR3 bases are TGTGCCAGCAGTAAACGGGACAGCCAAGAGACCCAGTACTTC. It encodes CASSKRDSQETQYF.

This rearrangement joins TRBV7-2 to TRBJ1-1; D ambiguous. The germline V and J ends were trimmed by 5 bases and 3 bases, with 13 bases remaining between them. Germline values: CDR1 SGHTA, CDR2 FQGNSA. The CDR3 runs 14 residues. CDR3 in DNA: TGTGCCAGCAGCCTGACACCCTCGGACACTGAAGCTTTCTTT. Translation gives CASSLTPSDTEAFF.

This chain joins TRBV19 and TRBJ1-5; no firm D call. V was trimmed by 5 bases and J by 7 bases, leaving 12 bases between them. Germline CDR1 reads LNHDA; CDR2 reads SQIVND (reference sequence). The CDR3 runs 13 residues. Here the CDR3 DNA reads TGTGCCAGTAGTCTCTGGGGTAGCCAGCCCCAGCATTTT. Protein: CASSLWGSQPQHF.

This sequence joins TRBV9 and TRBJ1-4, with D hard to call. CDR1 is SGDLS and CDR2 is YYNGEE in the germline V gene. The CDR3 covers 14 residues. V lost 0 bases to trimming and J lost 1 base, with 4 bases between them. CDR3 protein: CASSVDGTNEKLFF. The CDR3 nucleotides read TGTGCCAGCAGCGTAGACGGAACTAATGAAAAACTGTTTTTT.

The chain uses TRBV25-1 and TRBJ1-2, with a tentative D call TRBD1 (6 bases). Germline assignment: CDR1 MGHDK and CDR2 SYGVNS. The length of the CDR3 is 16 residues. V gave up 1 base and J gave up 6 bases, with 18 bases separating them. CDR3 sequence: CASSEWSSGQGHGYTF. CDR3 nucleotides: TGTGCCAGCAGTGAATGGAGTAGTGGCCAGGGGCATGGCTACACCTTC.

This rearrangement joins TRBV6-1 to TRBJ1-5, with D hard to call. This CDR3 has 16 residues. Germline V gene lookup returns CDR1 MNHNS and CDR2 SASEGT. The ends were cut back, 0 bases at V and 7 bases at J, with 16 bases in the middle. CDR3 loop: CASSEAGFNGRQPQHF. DNA for the CDR3: TGTGCCAGCAGTGAAGCGGGATTCAATGGGAGGCAGCCCCAGCATTTT.

This clone has only one observation. V and J are TRBV19 and TRBJ1-2, with 10 bases that match TRBD1. The CDR3 is made up of 14 amino acids. V lost 3 bases, J lost 6 bases, and 4 bases stayed unmatched. Per the germline V gene, CDR1 is LNHDA and CDR2 is SQIVND (reference sequence). Here the CDR3 reads CASSMGQGTHGYTF. CDR3 bases: TGTGCCAGTAGTATGGGACAGGGGACCCATGGCTACACCTTC.

This clone has a handful of counts. The V call is TRBV7-9, the J call TRBJ1-3; 7 bases line up with TRBD1. J was trimmed by 2 bases and V by 5 bases; bases with no gene match: 3. CDR3 length equals 14 residues. Germline V lookup: CDR1 SEHNR, CDR2 FQNEAQ (reference sequence). CDR3 in DNA: TGTGCCAGCAGCCGAGACAGGGCTGGAAACACCATATATTTT. Translated, it gives CASSRDRAGNTIYF.

V is TRBV30 and J is TRBJ1-1; 9 nucleotides match TRBD1. V lost 3 bases and J lost 1; bases outside the gene matches: 18. The CDR3 sequence is 19 residues long. Germline CDR1 GTSNPN, CDR2 SVGIG (reference sequence). In DNA form, the CDR3 reads TGTGCCTGGAGGGTAAATCCGGGACAGGGCTTATTCAGGAACACTGAAGCTTTCTTT. This sequence encodes CAWRVNPGQGLFRNTEAFF.

CDR3 sequence: CATSDSPLNTGELFF. CDR3 nucleotides: TGTGCCACCAGTGATTCCCCGCTAAACACCGGGGAGCTGTTTTTT. The chain combines TRBV24-1 with TRBJ2-2; no firm D call. The CDR3 is 15 residues long. Per the germline V gene, CDR1 is KGHDR and CDR2 is SFDVKD. Trimming removed 2 bases at V and 2 bases at J, with 8 bases between.

J is TRBJ2-7 and V is TRBV6-5; the D gene is possibly TRBD2 (7 bases). CDR1 and CDR2 from the germline V gene are MNHEY and SVGAGI. V lost 4 bases and J 7 bases, leaving 14 bases between the germline ends. The CDR3 extends over 13 amino acids. This CDR3 is CASSWWGGMEQYF. The CDR3 DNA reads TGTGCCAGCAGTTGGTGGGGGGGCATGGAGCAGTACTTC.

The CDR3, as DNA: TGTGCCAGCAGTTATATGCAGGGTAAGCAGTACTTC. It codes for CASSYMQGKQYF. This chain uses TRBV12-3 or TRBV12-4 with TRBJ2-7, with a possible D match to TRBD1 (5 bases). V lost 4 bases, J lost 8 bases, and 12 bases lay in between. The CDR3 sequence is 12 residues long.

Worth noting for this clone: This sample includes further DNA sequences coding for the same CDR3. The chain links TRBV7-2 to TRBJ2-7; possible D gene TRBD2, 5 bases. V lost 2 bases, J lost 2 bases, and 10 bases lay in between. The CDR3 has 14 amino acids. The V gene's germline CDR1 is SGHTA and CDR2 FQGNSA. CDR3 loop: CASSLSGGAYEQYF. In DNA form, the CDR3 reads TGTGCCAGCAGCTTAAGCGGCGGAGCCTACGAGCAGTACTTC.